This T cell receptor (beta chain) was retrieved from a study of T cells in Graves' hyperthyroidism and ophthalmopathy. Study-wide results and limits: Classification by a 13 V-J model distinguished ophthalmopathy from stable hyperthyroidism.

This clonotype came up many times. What it binds is unknown. In germline, CDR1 is SGHAT, CDR2 FQNNGV. Trimming shortened V by 5 bases and J by 5 bases, and 21 bases separated the two germline ends. The CDR3 covers 16 residues. Regions amplified from RNA transcripts were the TCR beta CDR3 regions. Initially, a first-round RT-PCR of the TCR CDR3 employed the HTBI primer set. TCRdb itself ran the multiplex PCR reads through MiXCR, one entry per CDR3 protein. The sample has about half a million distinct CDR3 sequences, just under 20% seen once. This sequence originates from a man aged 40-50 years with Graves' ophthalmopathy. The chain employs TRBV11-2 and TRBJ2-5, with D tentatively TRBD1 or TRBD2 (5 bases each). The specimen sequenced was blood. CDR3 bases: TGTGCCAGCAGCCTATCTAGGGACCAGGCACATGAGACCCAGTACTTC. Translation: CASSLSRDQAHETQYF. Full variable domain (missing parts from reference TRBV11-2 and TRBJ2-5): EAGVAQSPRYKIIEKRQSVAFWCNPISGHATLYWYQQILGQGPKLLIQFQNNGVVDDSQLPKDRFSAERLKGVDSTLKIQPAKLEDSAVYLCASSLSRDQAHETQYFGPGTRLLVL.